The 27 T cell receptor beta chains below come from one sample, sequenced in a study of T cell responses to AZD1222 COVID-19 vaccine (dated by TCRdb to the early 2020s). The sample's time point label, decoded: baseline before first vaccination. What this sample's treatment or condition label stands for: meningococcal conjugate vaccine given as trial control. The method behind the library was the immunoSEQ multiplex PCR assay. In its TCRdb copy, this immuneACCESS table keeps in-frame sequences only and misses some clones. Where compared with another copy, unresolved V genes explain less than half of these, and the others have no known cause. The sample table shows more than 140,000 clones, and 88% are seen once. The ten largest clones take up about 3.3% of the sample. Sequenced material: peripheral blood, taken on day 0 of MenACWY control vaccination. These receptors were collected from an adult in good health.

This chain uses TRBV6-5 with TRBJ2-1; 10 bases line up with TRBD2. V trimming: 6 bases; J trimming: 4 bases; junction bases outside the gene matches: 6. The CDR3 runs 15 residues. Germline V gives CDR1 MNHEY, CDR2 SVGAGI. The CDR3 nucleotides are TGTGCCAGCAGACGTCCGGGACTAGCGTACAATGAGCAGTTCTTC. This translates into CASRRPGLAYNEQFF.

The J gene is TRBJ2-7, the V gene TRBV28; tentatively, D is TRBD2 (5 bases). Deletions cut 6 bases from V and 0 bases from J, with 12 bases between. The CDR3 covers 14 residues. Germline V CDR1 and CDR2: MDHEN, SYDVKM. The DNA of the CDR3 is TGTGCCAGCAGCAGAGCTGGAGGCTCCTACGAGCAGTACTTC. Translated, it gives CASSRAGGSYEQYF.

This clone came up once. The V and J genes are TRBV24-1 and TRBJ2-1, with D perhaps matching TRBD1 or TRBD2 (6 bases each). The V gene's germline CDR1 is KGHDR and CDR2 SFDVKD. V lost 3 bases and J 7 bases, leaving 12 bases between the germline ends. This CDR3 is 14 amino acids long. CDR3 amino acids: CATSDRGRGNEQFF. The DNA of the CDR3 is TGTGCCACCAGTGATCGGGGGCGAGGGAATGAGCAGTTCTTC.

The chain has TRBV11-2 and TRBJ2-7; the match to TRBD2 covers 11 bases. The CDR3 length is 14 residues. The V and J ends lost 6 bases and 3 bases, in that order; junction bases with no gene match: 4. Germline CDR1 reads SGHAT; CDR2 reads FQNNGV. Here the CDR3 DNA reads TGTGCCAGCAGGAGACTAGCGGGAATCTACGAGCAGTACTTC. It specifies CASRRLAGIYEQYF.

The V gene is TRBV6-6, the J gene TRBJ1-3; TRBD1 matches at 10 bases. Trimming at V came to 5 bases and at J to 0 bases, leaving 1 base not matched to a gene. Germline V gene lookup returns CDR1 MNHNY and CDR2 SVGAGI (reference sequence). The CDR3 contains 15 residues. CDR3 in DNA: TGTGCCAGCAGTGACAGGGGGCTCTCTGGAAACACCATATATTTT. Amino acids: CASSDRGLSGNTIYF.

The chain carries TRBV10-3 and TRBJ1-5; 9 positions match TRBD1. The J segment lost 3 bases and the V segment lost 3 bases, leaving 6 bases of the junction unmatched. CDR1 ENHRY and CDR2 SYGVKD come from the germline V gene. The length of the CDR3 is 16 residues. CDR3 bases: TGTGCCATCAGTGAACAACAGGGGGCGGTCAATCAGCCCCAGCATTTT. Protein product: CAISEQQGAVNQPQHF.

The chain employs TRBV29-1 and TRBJ2-1, with a tentative D call TRBD2 (7 bases). V lost 6 bases to trimming and J lost 6 bases, with 21 bases between them. The CDR3 runs 15 residues. CDR1 SQVTM and CDR2 ANQGSEA come from the germline V gene. The CDR3 is CSVGRGLQGGNEQFF. CDR3 nucleotides: TGCAGCGTAGGGCGGGGACTACAGGGTGGCAATGAGCAGTTCTTC.

The chain employs TRBV5-4 and TRBJ2-6, with TRBD2 matching over 11 bases. J gave up 2 bases and V 4 bases, and 11 bases lay outside the gene matches. CDR1 is SGHNT and CDR2 is YYREEE in the germline V gene (reference sequence). The CDR3 consists of 19 residues. The CDR3 spells CASSPGLAGGQAGANVLTF. CDR3 DNA sequence: TGTGCCAGCAGCCCCGGATTAGCGGGGGGGCAAGCTGGGGCCAACGTCCTGACTTTC.

V gene TRBV9 combines with J gene TRBJ1-2, with a tentative D call TRBD1 (5 bases). V lost 0 bases to trimming and J lost 4 bases, with 13 bases between them. The CDR3 consists of 15 residues. The germline CDR1 and CDR2 sequences are SGDLS and YYNGEE. The CDR3 DNA follows: TGTGCCAGCAGCGTAGACATGGACAAAGTCTATGGCTACACCTTC. Its translation: CASSVDMDKVYGYTF.

The V and J genes are TRBV21-1 and TRBJ1-1; the table's D call TRBD1 went unverified against the DNA. TRBV21-1 is a pseudogene locus. This CDR3 comprises 13 residues. The CDR3 sequence: CASSNGQATEAFF. CDR3 DNA sequence: TGTGCCAGCAGCAACGGACAGGCCACTGAAGCTTTCTTT.

The table lists this clone with a count of one. The CDR3 DNA follows: TGCAGCGTCAAAAATTCGGGACGGGACTACGAGCAGTACTTC. Protein sequence: CSVKNSGRDYEQYF. The chain carries TRBV29-1 and TRBJ2-7; D tentatively reads TRBD1 or TRBD2 (5 bases each). There are 14 residues in the CDR3. The ends were cut back, 6 bases at V and 3 bases at J, with 18 bases in the middle. Germline V lookup: CDR1 SQVTM, CDR2 ANQGSEA.

V and J are TRBV6-4 and TRBJ2-6, with TRBD1 matching over 7 bases. Per germline, CDR1 MRHNA and CDR2 SNTAGT. V lost 4 bases, J lost 3 bases, and 6 bases stayed unmatched. The length of the CDR3 is 16 residues. The CDR3, as DNA: TGTGCCAGCAGTGGCGACAGGGCGAGTGGGGCCAACGTCCTGACTTTC. Protein: CASSGDRASGANVLTF.

The chain has TRBV6-1 and TRBJ2-5; 8 bases agree with TRBD1. V gave up 4 bases and J gave up 5 bases; unmatched junction bases: 15. The CDR3 spans 17 residues. Germline V gives CDR1 MNHNS, CDR2 SASEGT. The CDR3 coding sequence is TGTGCCAGCAGTGCCCTAAAGGACAGGGTTCTTGTGGAGACCCAGTACTTC. Amino acids: CASSALKDRVLVETQYF.

The chain recombines TRBV28 with TRBJ1-2; D remains ambiguous. The CDR3 is made up of 11 amino acids. Germline lookup yields CDR1 MDHEN and CDR2 SYDVKM. V was clipped by 7 bases and J by 2 bases, with 5 bases between them. This CDR3 is CASTDNYGYTF. The CDR3 DNA sequence: TGTGCCAGCACAGACAACTATGGCTACACCTTC.

The V gene is TRBV6-5, the J gene TRBJ1-2; D is unclear. The CDR3 runs to 15 residues. CDR1 and CDR2 (germline): MNHEY, SVGAGI. Trimming removed 6 bases at V and 4 bases at J, with 18 bases between. The CDR3 loop reads CASSPRVVAFYGYTF. The CDR3, as DNA: TGTGCCAGCAGCCCCCGCGTTGTAGCCTTCTATGGCTACACCTTC.

This chain connects TRBV5-4 to TRBJ1-6, with D perhaps matching TRBD1 (5 bases). CDR1 is SGHNT, CDR2 YYREEE, per germline (reference sequence). The CDR3 spans 14 residues. The V and J ends lost 1 base and 6 bases respectively, with 8 bases between them. The DNA for the CDR3 is TGTGCCAGCAGCTTGCAGGGAGGTAATTCACCCCTCCACTTT. Protein: CASSLQGGNSPLHF.

The chain carries TRBV28 and TRBJ2-1; D is perhaps TRBD1 or TRBD2 (5 bases each). The CDR3 sequence is 13 residues long. V lost 9 bases, J lost 2 bases, and 11 bases lay in between. CDR1 and CDR2 (germline): MDHEN, SYDVKM. The DNA of the CDR3 is TGTGCCAGTCAGGGACGAGCCTACAATGAGCAGTTCTTC. It codes for CASQGRAYNEQFF.

CDR3: CATSQGSSGNTIYF. The CDR3 coding sequence is TGTGCCACGTCACAGGGGAGCTCTGGAAACACCATATATTTT. The chain employs TRBV10-3 and TRBJ1-3; 7 positions agree with TRBD1. The length of the CDR3 is 14 residues. Germline CDR1 reads ENHRY; CDR2 reads SYGVKD. V lost 10 bases to trimming and J lost 0 bases; unmatched junction nucleotides: 6.

The table lists this clone with a count of one. The genes are TRBV7-2 and TRBJ2-2, with TRBD2 matching over 11 bases. CDR3 length: 16 residues. The junction had 3 bases not matched to a gene; V was cut back by 2 bases and J by 4 bases. Germline CDR1 and CDR2: SGHTA and FQGNSA. The chain's CDR3 is CASSLIAGGLTGELFF. The CDR3, as DNA: TGTGCCAGCAGCTTAATAGCGGGAGGGCTCACCGGGGAGCTGTTTTTT.

The CDR3 is CASSHRQGSLGGTEAFF. The CDR3, as DNA: TGTGCCAGCAGTCACAGACAGGGGAGCTTGGGGGGCACTGAAGCTTTCTTT. The gene calls are TRBV9 and TRBJ1-1; 8 positions agree with TRBD1. CDR3 length: 17 residues. Germline values: CDR1 SGDLS, CDR2 YYNGEE. Trimming removed 5 bases from V and 4 bases from J; junction bases left unmatched: 16.

The V gene is TRBV28, the J gene TRBJ2-7; D ambiguous. The CDR3 is 12 amino acids. The germline gives CDR1 MDHEN, CDR2 SYDVKM. The V and J ends lost 2 bases and 4 bases respectively, with 6 bases between them. CDR3 nucleotide sequence: TGTGCCAGCAGTTTAACAGAATACGAGCAGTACTTC. Its translation: CASSLTEYEQYF.

The V and J genes are TRBV19 and TRBJ2-5, with 13 bases matching TRBD2. The germline CDR1 and CDR2 sequences are LNHDA and SQIVND (reference sequence). The CDR3 spans 15 residues. V gave up 5 bases and J gave up 4 bases; unmatched junction bases: 4. In nucleotides, the CDR3 is TGTGCCAGTAGTCTCGGACTAGCGGGAGCAGAGACCCAGTACTTC. Its protein is CASSLGLAGAETQYF.

The chain has TRBV2 and TRBJ1-5, with 9 bases aligning to TRBD1. CDR3 length: 15 amino acids. V was pared by 10 bases and J by 2 bases, with 9 bases of the junction left unmatched. Per germline, CDR1 SNHLY and CDR2 FYNNEI. The CDR3 protein is CATELRDRGNQPQHF. The CDR3 DNA is TGTGCCACAGAACTTCGGGACAGGGGCAATCAGCCCCAGCATTTT.

The V and J genes are TRBV27 and TRBJ2-7, with TRBD2 matching 7 bases. V shed 6 bases and J 0 bases; nucleotides not matched to a gene: 5. CDR3 length: 14 residues. CDR1 is MNHEY and CDR2 is SMNVEV in the germline V gene (reference sequence). The CDR3 spells CASRSSGFSYEQYF. The CDR3, as DNA: TGTGCCAGCAGGAGTAGCGGGTTCTCCTACGAGCAGTACTTC.

This sequence joins TRBV6-5 and TRBJ2-7; D uncertain. The CDR3 totals 14 residues. Trimming left V 6 bases short and J 5 bases short, with 17 bases between. CDR1 and CDR2 (germline): MNHEY, SVGAGI. This CDR3 is CASRRPGPANEQYF. Written as DNA, the CDR3 is TGTGCCAGCAGACGGCCGGGCCCAGCGAACGAGCAGTACTTC.

CDR3 nucleotides: TGCGCCAGCAGCCCAGAGGGGAGTAACTATGGCTACACCTTC. This gives the protein CASSPEGSNYGYTF. This chain uses TRBV4-1 with TRBJ1-2; weak D call: TRBD1 (5 bases). This CDR3 region has 14 residues. Trimming cost V 4 bases and J 1 base, with 10 bases left between them. The germline V gene encodes CDR1 MGHRA and CDR2 YSYEKL.

The V call is TRBV5-4, the J call TRBJ1-2; a weak D match, TRBD1 (6 bases). CDR1 is SGHNT and CDR2 is YYREEE in the germline V gene (reference sequence). V was cut by 0 bases and J by 1 base, with 16 bases left in between. The CDR3 has 17 amino acids. CDR3 sequence reads: CASSLVGGGASNYGYTF. The CDR3 DNA sequence: TGTGCCAGCAGCTTGGTGGGAGGGGGGGCCAGTAACTATGGCTACACCTTC.